This is a list of T cell receptor beta chains from one sample in a study of cytomegalovirus exposure and HLA in healthy donors. Produced via immunoSEQ multiplex PCR; TCRdb's table is partial and in-frame only. The table has under 150,000 clones, less than 80% seen once; the top ten hold roughly 4.2%. Sequenced input: PBMCs. These receptors all come from a woman between 40 and 50 years old in good health and CMV-seropositive. CDR3s include the opening cysteine and the closing phenylalanine or tryptophan. The order of the fields is V gene, J gene, clone size, D gene, CDR3 DNA, CDR3 protein. The D gene is left open where the match is weak. Size tells how often a clone was seen (once, few, many) or the class of an expanded clone, and some rows leave it out.

>TRBV9|TRBJ2-2|NA|NA
TGTGCCAGCAGCGGGAGGACTGCCAACACAAACACCGGGGAGCTGTTTTTT
CASSGRTANTNTGELFF
>TRBV7-7|TRBJ2-3|NA|NA
TGTGCTACTGGAAGCGCTGGCACAGATACGCAGTATTTT
CATGSAGTDTQYF
>TRBV7-2|TRBJ2-7|NA|NA
TGTGCCAGCAGCTTAGCCCGGACAGTTACCTACGAGCAGTACTTC
CASSLARTVTYEQYF
>TRBV7-2|TRBJ1-2|NA|NA
TGTGCCAGCAGCCTCGAAGGGGTCCAAAGCTATGGCTACACCTTC
CASSLEGVQSYGYTF
>TRBV25-1|TRBJ1-3|NA|NA
TGTGCCAGCAGTGAACTGGGGGCCGGAAACACCATATATTTT
CASSELGAGNTIYF
>TRBV29-1|TRBJ1-1|NA|NA
TGCAGCGTTGGGAAGACAATCCTGAACACTGAAGCTTTCTTT
CSVGKTILNTEAFF
>TRBV4-1|TRBJ2-1|NA|NA
TGCGCCAGCAGCCAAGTAGCGGTCCCCTACAATGAGCAGTTCTTC
CASSQVAVPYNEQFF
>TRBV30|TRBJ2-3|NA|TRBD1
TGTGCCTGGAGTTCACCATCCGGGACAGGGTACACAGATACGCAGTATTTT
CAWSSPSGTGYTDTQYF
>TRBV11-2|TRBJ2-2|NA|TRBD1
TGTGCCAGCAGACCGAGGACAGGGTCCACCGGGGAGCTGTTTTTT
CASRPRTGSTGELFF
>TRBV18|TRBJ2-5|once|TRBD2
TGTGCCAGCTCACCACGACTAGCGGGGGGTTCTGAGACCCAGTACTTC
CASSPRLAGGSETQYF
>TRBV6-6|TRBJ2-1|once|TRBD2
TGTGCCAGCAGACAGGGACTAGCGGACAATGAGCAGTTCTTC
CASRQGLADNEQFF
>TRBV5-4|TRBJ2-5|NA|TRBD1
TGTGCCAGCAGCTTAACAGGGGGTCAAGAGACCCAGTACTTC
CASSLTGGQETQYF